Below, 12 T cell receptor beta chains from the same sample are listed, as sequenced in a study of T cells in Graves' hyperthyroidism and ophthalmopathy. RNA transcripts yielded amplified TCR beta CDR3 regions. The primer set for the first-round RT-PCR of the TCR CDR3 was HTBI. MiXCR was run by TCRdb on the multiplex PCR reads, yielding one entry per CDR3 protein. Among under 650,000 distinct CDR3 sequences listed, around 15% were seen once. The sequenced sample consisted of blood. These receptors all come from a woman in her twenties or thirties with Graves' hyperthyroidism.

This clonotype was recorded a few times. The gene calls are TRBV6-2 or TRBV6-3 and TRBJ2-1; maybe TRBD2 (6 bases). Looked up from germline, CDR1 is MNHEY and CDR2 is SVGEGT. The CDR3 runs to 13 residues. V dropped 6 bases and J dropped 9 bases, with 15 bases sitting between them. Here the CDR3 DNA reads TGTGCCAGCAGACGACTAGTCACCGGTGAGCAGTTCTTC. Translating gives CASRRLVTGEQFF.

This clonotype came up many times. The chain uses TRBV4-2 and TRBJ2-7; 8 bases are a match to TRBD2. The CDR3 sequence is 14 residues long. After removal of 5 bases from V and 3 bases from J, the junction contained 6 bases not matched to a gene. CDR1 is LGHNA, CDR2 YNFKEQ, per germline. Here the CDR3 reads CASSKLADDYEQYF. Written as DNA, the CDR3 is TGTGCCAGCAGCAAACTAGCGGATGACTACGAGCAGTACTTC.

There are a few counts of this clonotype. The DNA of the CDR3 is TGTGCCTGGATCCCCTTGGGCTGGTCCTACAATGAGCAGTTCTTC. As protein: CAWIPLGWSYNEQFF. The chain carries TRBV30 and TRBJ2-1; no clear D. V lost 4 bases to trimming and J lost 1 base, with 14 bases between them. Germline V gene data show CDR1 as GTSNPN and CDR2 as SVGIG (reference sequence). The CDR3 runs to 15 residues. Looking up the rest from reference TRBV30 and TRBJ2-1 gives the full variable domain: SQTIHQWPATLVQPVGSPLSLECTVEGTSNPNLYWYRQAAGRGLQLLFYSVGIGQISSEVPQNLSASRPQDRQFILSSKKLLLSDSGFYLCAWIPLGWSYNEQFFGPGTRLTVL.

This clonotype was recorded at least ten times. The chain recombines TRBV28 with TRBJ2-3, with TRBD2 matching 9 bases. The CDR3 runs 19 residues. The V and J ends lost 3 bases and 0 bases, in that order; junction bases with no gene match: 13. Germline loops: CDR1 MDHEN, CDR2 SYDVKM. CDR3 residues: CASSFFLLRLAASTDTQYF. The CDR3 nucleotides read TGTGCCAGCAGTTTCTTCCTTTTGAGACTAGCGGCAAGCACAGATACGCAGTATTTT. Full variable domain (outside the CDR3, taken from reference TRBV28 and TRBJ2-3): DVKVTQSSRYLVKRTGEKVFLECVQDMDHENMFWYRQDPGLGLRLIYFSYDVKMKEKGDIPEGYSVSREKKERFSLILESASTNQTSMYLCASSFFLLRLAASTDTQYFGPGTRLTVL.

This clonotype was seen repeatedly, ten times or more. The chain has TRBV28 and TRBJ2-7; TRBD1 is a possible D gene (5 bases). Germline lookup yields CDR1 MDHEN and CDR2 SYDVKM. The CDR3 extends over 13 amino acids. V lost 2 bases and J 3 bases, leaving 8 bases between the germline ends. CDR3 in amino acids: CASSLRGYYEQYF. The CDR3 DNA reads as TGTGCCAGCAGTTTAAGGGGTTACTACGAGCAGTACTTC.

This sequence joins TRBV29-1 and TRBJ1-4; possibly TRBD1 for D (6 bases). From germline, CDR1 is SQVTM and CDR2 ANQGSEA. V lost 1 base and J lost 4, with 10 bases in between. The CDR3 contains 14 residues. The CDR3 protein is CSVEVGGRNEKLFF. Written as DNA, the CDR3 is TGCAGCGTTGAAGTAGGGGGACGTAATGAAAAACTGTTTTTT. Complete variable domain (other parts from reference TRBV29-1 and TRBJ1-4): SAVISQKPSRDICQRGTSLTIQCQVDSQVTMMFWYRQQPGQSLTLIATANQGSEATYESGFVIDKFPISRPNLTFSTLTVSNMSPEDSSIYLCSVEVGGRNEKLFFGSGTQLSVL.

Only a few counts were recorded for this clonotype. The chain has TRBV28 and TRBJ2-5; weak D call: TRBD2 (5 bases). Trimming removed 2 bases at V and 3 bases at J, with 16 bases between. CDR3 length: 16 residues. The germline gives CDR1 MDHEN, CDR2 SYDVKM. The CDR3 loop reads CASSLNGVGIEETQYF. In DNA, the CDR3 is TGTGCCAGCAGTTTAAACGGGGTTGGAATCGAAGAGACCCAGTACTTC.

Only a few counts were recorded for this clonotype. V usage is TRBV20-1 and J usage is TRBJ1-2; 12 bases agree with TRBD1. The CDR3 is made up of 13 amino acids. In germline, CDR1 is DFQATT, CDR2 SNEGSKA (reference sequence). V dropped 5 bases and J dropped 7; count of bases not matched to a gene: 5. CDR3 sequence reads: CSAPGQGAVGYTF. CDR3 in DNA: TGCAGTGCTCCGGGACAGGGGGCAGTTGGCTACACCTTC.

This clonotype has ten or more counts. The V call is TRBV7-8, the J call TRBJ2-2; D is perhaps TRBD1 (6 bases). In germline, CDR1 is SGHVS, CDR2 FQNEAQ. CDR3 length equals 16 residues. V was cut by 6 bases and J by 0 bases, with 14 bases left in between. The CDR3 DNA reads TGTGCCAGCAGTTCCAACACAGGGTCGAACACCGGGGAGCTGTTTTTT. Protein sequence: CASSSNTGSNTGELFF.

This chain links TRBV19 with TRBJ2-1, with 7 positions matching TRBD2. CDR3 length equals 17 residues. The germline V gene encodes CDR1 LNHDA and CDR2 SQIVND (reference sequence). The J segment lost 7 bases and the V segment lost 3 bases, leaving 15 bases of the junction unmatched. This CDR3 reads CASSIGWGGEGRNEQFF. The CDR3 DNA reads TGTGCCAGTAGTATCGGATGGGGGGGGGAGGGACGGAATGAGCAGTTCTTC.

The CDR3, as DNA: TGTGCCAGCAGTTTTGGGTCCGACCGAACCGATTCACCCCTCCACTTT. It codes for CASSFGSDRTDSPLHF. The V and J genes are TRBV28 and TRBJ1-6; D gene unclear. This CDR3 comprises 16 residues. V gave up 3 bases and J gave up 8 bases, with 17 bases separating them. Germline V gives CDR1 MDHEN, CDR2 SYDVKM.

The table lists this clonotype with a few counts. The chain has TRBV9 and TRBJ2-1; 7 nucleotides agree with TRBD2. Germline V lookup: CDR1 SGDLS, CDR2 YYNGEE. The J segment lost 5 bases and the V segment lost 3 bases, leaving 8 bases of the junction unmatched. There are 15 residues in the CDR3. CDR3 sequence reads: CASSGTSAPNNEQFF. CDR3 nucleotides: TGTGCCAGCAGCGGAACTAGCGCGCCGAACAATGAGCAGTTCTTC.